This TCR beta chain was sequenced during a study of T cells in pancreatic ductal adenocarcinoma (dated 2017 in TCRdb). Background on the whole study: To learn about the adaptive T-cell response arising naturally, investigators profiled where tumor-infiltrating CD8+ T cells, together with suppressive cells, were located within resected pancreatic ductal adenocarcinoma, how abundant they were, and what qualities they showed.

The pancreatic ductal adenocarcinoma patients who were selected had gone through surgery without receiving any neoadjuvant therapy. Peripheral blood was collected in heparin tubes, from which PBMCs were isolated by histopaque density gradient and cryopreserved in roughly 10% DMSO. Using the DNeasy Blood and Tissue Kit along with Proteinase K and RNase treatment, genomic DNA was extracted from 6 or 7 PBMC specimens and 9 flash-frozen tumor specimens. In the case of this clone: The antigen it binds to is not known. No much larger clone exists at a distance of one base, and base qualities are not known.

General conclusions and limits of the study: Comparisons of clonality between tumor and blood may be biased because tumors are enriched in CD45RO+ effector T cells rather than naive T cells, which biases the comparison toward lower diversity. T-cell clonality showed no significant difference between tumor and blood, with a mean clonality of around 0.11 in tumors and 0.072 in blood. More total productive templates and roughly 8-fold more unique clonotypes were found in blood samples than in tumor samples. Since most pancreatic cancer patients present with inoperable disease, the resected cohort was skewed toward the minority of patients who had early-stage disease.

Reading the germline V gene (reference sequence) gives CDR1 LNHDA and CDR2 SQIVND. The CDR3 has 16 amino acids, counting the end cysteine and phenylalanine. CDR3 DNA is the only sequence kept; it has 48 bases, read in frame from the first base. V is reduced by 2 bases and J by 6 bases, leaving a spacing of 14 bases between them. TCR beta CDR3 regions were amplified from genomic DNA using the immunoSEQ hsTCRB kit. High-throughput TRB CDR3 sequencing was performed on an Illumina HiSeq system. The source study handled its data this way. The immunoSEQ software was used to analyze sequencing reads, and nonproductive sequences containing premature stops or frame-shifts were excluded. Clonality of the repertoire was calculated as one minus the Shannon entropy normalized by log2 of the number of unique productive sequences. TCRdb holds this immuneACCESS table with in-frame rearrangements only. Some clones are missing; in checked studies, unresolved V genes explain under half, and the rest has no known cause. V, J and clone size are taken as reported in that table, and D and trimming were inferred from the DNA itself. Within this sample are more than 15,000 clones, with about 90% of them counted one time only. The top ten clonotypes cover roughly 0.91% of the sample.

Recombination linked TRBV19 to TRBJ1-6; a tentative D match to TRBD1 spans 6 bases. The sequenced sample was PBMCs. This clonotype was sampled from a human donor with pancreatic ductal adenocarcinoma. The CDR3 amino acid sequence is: CASSIKGGLANSPLHF. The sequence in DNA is TGTGCCAGTAGTATAAAAGGGGGTCTTGCTAATTCACCCCTCCACTTT.